The text below deals with one T cell receptor (beta chain). The target antigen is unknown. Noted treatment: roughly 19 received Ad26.COV2.S at low or high dose, single or two shots; five or six received placebo; per-sample allocation not given. Vaccine and placebo recipients were sampled on day 63 after the first injection. This record comes from a study of Ad26.COV2.S vaccination and SARS-CoV-2 variants. Here immunoSEQ multiplex PCR was the method, and the copy in TCRdb shows in-frame clones only, minus some. Here the sample spans around 450,000 clones, around 89% being singletons. Germline V gene lookup returns CDR1 KGHDR and CDR2 SFDVKD. V lost 0 bases to trimming and J lost 0 bases, with 6 bases between them. The CDR3 contains 15 residues. Study-level results: Breadth, reportedly substantial, characterized the spike-specific CD8+ and CD4+ T cell responses after vaccination.

The specimen comprised peripheral blood, sampled in a trial of Ad26.COV2.S vaccine versus placebo. The source of this sequence is a person aged 18-60 years who received the Ad26.COV2.S COVID-19 vaccine or a placebo. This sequence joins TRBV24-1 and TRBJ2-3; no clear D gene. CDR3 nucleotide sequence: TGTGCCACCAGTGATTTGGGAGATAGCACAGATACGCAGTATTTT. It encodes CATSDLGDSTDTQYF.